Listed below are T cell receptor beta chains from one sample, sequenced in a study of glioma-infiltrating T cells after dendritic cell vaccination. Only in-frame clones appear in the TCRdb table, and some are missing; sequencing was by immunoSEQ multiplex PCR. The sample gives approximately 99,000 clones, 80% of which show up once; about 5.7% is in the top ten. The input for sequencing was blood, taken after dendritic cell vaccination. The receptors shown here come from a human donor with glioblastoma. Each CDR3 is given with its conserved first and last residue.

cdr3_length,v_call,j_call,cdr3_aa
16,TRBV30,TRBJ2-3,CAWSPSGTSGTDTQYF
15,TRBV28,TRBJ1-1,CASSSRAQGETEAFF
16,TRBV2,TRBJ2-2,CASRKQGITDTGELFF
16,TRBV2,TRBJ2-2,CASSEFGTLNTGELFF
15,TRBV11-2,TRBJ2-1,CASSSGTALYNEQFF
18,TRBV4-1,TRBJ2-2,CASSQVSSGGPNTGELFF
19,TRBV9,TRBJ1-2,CASSPLPGTAILTNYGYTF
11,TRBV20-1,TRBJ1-1,CSARDRQGAFF
14,TRBV11-2,TRBJ1-1,CASSSFSGVTEAFF
14,TRBV5-7,TRBJ2-7,CASSLGQNSYEQYF
14,TRBV6-1,TRBJ1-2,CASSEAGGPTGYTF
18,TRBV5-1,TRBJ2-5,CASSYGLAGGPEGETQYF
15,TRBV5-4,TRBJ2-5,CASSKEPQFPETQYF
16,TRBV5-6,TRBJ1-2,CASSLERALPLYGYTF
15,TRBV7-9,TRBJ2-3,CASSLGGGIADTQYF
16,TRBV9,TRBJ2-6,CASSPILSAGANVLTF
14,TRBV6-5,TRBJ2-5,CASSYGDTQETQYF
15,TRBV11-2,TRBJ1-1,CASTTQRYLNTEAFF
15,TRBV9,TRBJ1-1,CASSGLDIGGTEAFF
13,TRBV5-1,TRBJ2-5,CASSLREVETQYF
14,TRBV29-1,TRBJ2-5,CSVGGGVFVGTQYF
14,TRBV6-1,TRBJ2-7,CASSTGDRSYEQYF
15,TRBV19,TRBJ2-1,CASTTSSGRWNEQFF
15,TRBV5-1,TRBJ2-7,CASSLAPGVAYEQYF
15,TRBV7-3,TRBJ2-1,CASSFGQGFHNEQFF
19,TRBV7-6,TRBJ2-1,CASSRRAGFRAGVGNEQFF
13,TRBV30,TRBJ1-2,CAWIMTGSNGYTF
13,TRBV7-8,TRBJ1-3,CASSTDPGNTIYF
12,TRBV30,NA,CAWTLTGYEQYF
13,TRBV6-4,TRBJ2-2,CASKDRGTGELFF
13,TRBV2,TRBJ1-3,CASRRQGADTIYF